Included here is one T cell receptor (beta chain) sequence, with context. Antigen unknown. This sample stems from a study of PD-1 blockade in classical Hodgkin lymphoma. Whole-study findings and limits: Diminished baseline TCR diversity has been reported in newly diagnosed patients relative to healthy donors. The repertoire differences lack a defined cause, possibly disease activity or prior therapy.

V was trimmed by 1 base and J by 0 bases, leaving 4 bases between them. The CDR3 totals 14 residues. Germline loops: CDR1 MNHNS, CDR2 SASEGT. Stated time point: newly diagnosed, previously untreated cHL patient sample. Comparison PBMCs came from previously untreated, newly diagnosed classical Hodgkin lymphoma patients. Data came from immunoSEQ multiplex PCR; TCRdb stores just in-frame clones and leaves some out. The profile shows 7,000 to 8,500 clones, about four fifths of them singletons. Material for sequencing was peripheral blood mononuclear cells (PBMCs). The V call is TRBV6-1, the J call TRBJ1-3; no firm D call. This clonotype was sampled from a human donor with classical Hodgkin lymphoma. The CDR3 DNA reads as TGTGCCAGCAGTGAAGAGTTCTCTGGAAACACCATATATTTT. Protein product: CASSEEFSGNTIYF.